This note documents a single TCR beta chain sequence. The antigen is unknown. Use of 60 Vbeta and 13 Jbeta primers characterized the PCR. The assay was immunoSEQ multiplex PCR, and TCRdb's table has in-frame clones only and misses some. Of around 150,000 clones listed, approximately 75% are singletons. The data are from a study of cytomegalovirus exposure and HLA in healthy donors. Overall study results and limits: Highest at DRB1 and lowest at HLA-C, TCR association rates differed among HLA loci in a later analysis. Further analysis was carried out later, and it showed several of the most significant clusters appearing linked to common viral pathogens. Most TCR sequences were rare, but some public TCRs occurred in many donors.

Germline V lookup: CDR1 MRHNA, CDR2 SNTAGT. V lost 2 bases and J lost 9; bases outside the gene matches: 6. The CDR3 spans 15 residues. The TCR sequence derives from a man younger than 40 in good health and CMV-seropositive. J is TRBJ2-1 and V is TRBV6-4; 11 bases are a match to TRBD2. The sample consisted of PBMCs. Written as DNA, the CDR3 is TGTGCCAGCAGTGACGCCCTAGCGGGGGGCGGTGAGCAGTTCTTC. It yields the protein CASSDALAGGGEQFF.